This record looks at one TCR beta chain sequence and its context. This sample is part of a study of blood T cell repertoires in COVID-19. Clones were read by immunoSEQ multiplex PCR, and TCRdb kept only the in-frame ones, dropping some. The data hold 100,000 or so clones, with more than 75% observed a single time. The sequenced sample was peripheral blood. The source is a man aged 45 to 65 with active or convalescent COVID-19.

The CDR3 loop reads CASSPGAENTGELFF. The CDR3 DNA follows: TGCGCCAGCAGCCCGGGAGCAGAGAACACCGGGGAGCTGTTTTTT. The V call is TRBV10-1, the J call TRBJ2-2; D perhaps matches TRBD2 (6 bases). The CDR3 has 15 amino acids. The germline CDR1 and CDR2 sequences are WNHNN and SYGVQD (reference sequence). Trimming pared 6 bases from V and 1 base from J, leaving 12 bases between.